The clone carrying this T cell receptor (beta chain) was seen a single time. Its antigen is not identified. Germline CDR1 reads SNHLY; CDR2 reads FYNNEI. The V end was cut by 6 bases, the J end by 14 bases, with 15 bases between. This CDR3 has 11 amino acids. The sample is drawn from a study of OX40 agonist ivuxolimab in advanced cancers. Study conclusions and caveats: More expanded clones were seen, on average, in CD8+ T cells than in CD4+.

Profiled with immunoSEQ multiplex PCR; TCRdb holds only in-frame clones, not every one. Here the sample spans 30,000 to 45,000 clones, about 80% being singletons. Specimen: CD4+ or CD8+ T cells sorted from blood, collected in a trial of the OX40 agonist ivuxolimab. The receptor was derived from an adult with an advanced solid tumor such as melanoma, head and neck, liver or kidney cancer. The rearrangement joins TRBV2 to TRBJ2-3, with D possibly TRBD2 on 5 matching bases. This chain's CDR3 is CASSQGLAPYF. The CDR3 bases are TGTGCCAGCAGCCAAGGGCTAGCTCCGTATTTT.